The 21 T cell receptor beta chains below were found in one sample sequenced in a study of blood T cell repertoires in COVID-19. Method: immunoSEQ multiplex PCR; TCRdb's copy keeps in-frame clones and lacks some. The profile shows under 200,000 clones, 86% of them singletons. Material for sequencing was peripheral blood. The receptors here all came from a man aged 18 to 29 with acute or convalescent COVID-19.

The V and J genes are TRBV6-5 and TRBJ2-4, with a possible D match to TRBD2 (7 bases). CDR1 is MNHEY and CDR2 is SVGAGI in the germline V gene. The CDR3 has 12 amino acids. V was pared by 5 bases and J by 8 bases, with 10 bases between. The CDR3 DNA is TGTGCCAGCAGTAGGGGGGGGGACATTCAGTACTTC. Protein product: CASSRGGDIQYF.

The gene calls are TRBV6-5 and TRBJ2-7; tentative D call: TRBD2 (6 bases). The V gene's germline CDR1 is MNHEY and CDR2 SVGAGI. Trimming pared 5 bases from V and 6 bases from J, leaving 14 bases between. This CDR3 is built from 13 residues. CDR3 amino acids: CASSNRRGSEQYF. The CDR3 DNA is TGTGCCAGCAGTAACCGGCGGGGCTCCGAGCAGTACTTC.

The chain is built from TRBV6-2 or TRBV6-3 and TRBJ2-3; 9 bases are shared with TRBD2. Germline values: CDR1 MNHEY, CDR2 SVGEGT. CDR3 length: 17 residues. Trimming at V came to 2 bases and at J to 1 base, leaving 7 bases not matched to a gene. The CDR3 here is CASSYPSGASGTDTQYF. The DNA for the CDR3 is TGTGCCAGCAGTTACCCTAGCGGGGCGTCTGGCACAGATACGCAGTATTTT.

The J gene is TRBJ2-5, the V gene TRBV2; 9 nucleotides match TRBD2. The junction had 12 bases not matched to a gene; V was cut back by 1 base and J by 0 bases. The CDR3 sequence is 19 residues long. CDR1 and CDR2 from the germline V gene are SNHLY and FYNNEI. The CDR3 loop reads CASSEGLGSSGAYQETQYF. Here the CDR3 DNA reads TGTGCCAGCAGTGAAGGTTTAGGTTCTAGCGGGGCGTACCAAGAGACCCAGTACTTC.

The CDR3 sequence is CAISEGGGGGQPQHF. CDR3 nucleotide sequence: TGTGCCATCAGTGAGGGAGGGGGAGGGGGTCAGCCCCAGCATTTT. The chain links TRBV10-3 to TRBJ1-5; D may be TRBD1 (6 bases). In germline, CDR1 is ENHRY, CDR2 SYGVKD. The length of the CDR3 is 15 residues. V was trimmed by 2 bases and J by 6 bases, leaving 14 bases between them.

This rearrangement joins TRBV6-2 or TRBV6-3 to TRBJ1-5; the match to TRBD1 covers 7 bases. CDR1 and CDR2 from the germline V gene are MNHEY and SVGEGT. The J segment lost 4 bases and the V segment lost 5 bases, leaving 8 bases of the junction unmatched. The CDR3 totals 15 residues. CDR3 in DNA: TGTGCCAGCAGTACCCAGGGGGGACGAAATCAGCCCCAGCATTTT. Protein: CASSTQGGRNQPQHF.

This rearrangement joins TRBV28 to TRBJ1-5; 9 bases are a match to TRBD1. Germline loops: CDR1 MDHEN, CDR2 SYDVKM. With 7 bases clipped from V and 5 bases from J, the junction kept 9 bases outside the gene matches. The CDR3 covers 15 residues. This CDR3 is CASNPPGQGHQPQHF. For the CDR3, the DNA is TGTGCCAGCAACCCACCGGGACAGGGCCATCAGCCCCAGCATTTT.

The chain has TRBV6-1 and TRBJ2-3; a possible D gene is TRBD1 (5 bases). The CDR3 is made up of 15 amino acids. V lost 2 bases to trimming and J lost 4 bases, with 13 bases between them. Germline V CDR1 and CDR2: MNHNS, SASEGT. Here the CDR3 reads CASSEQTAWADTQYF. The CDR3 DNA is TGTGCCAGCAGTGAACAGACAGCCTGGGCAGATACGCAGTATTTT.

V gene TRBV4-1 combines with J gene TRBJ2-5; 12 bases are shared with TRBD1. The V segment lost 2 bases and the J segment 5 bases; nucleotides outside the gene matches: 9. The CDR3 spans 17 residues. CDR1 MGHRA and CDR2 YSYEKL come from the germline V gene. Here the CDR3 DNA reads TGCGCCAGCAGCCAAACCGGGACAGGGGGCCGGAGGGAGACCCAGTACTTC. Protein: CASSQTGTGGRRETQYF.

The rearrangement links TRBV7-8 to TRBJ2-1, with 8 bases identical to TRBD1. The CDR3 is made up of 15 amino acids. The V segment lost 7 bases and the J segment 1 base; nucleotides outside the gene matches: 6. The germline CDR1 and CDR2 sequences are SGHVS and FQNEAQ. The CDR3 nucleotides read TGTGCCAGCAACAAAAGGACAGGGTCCTACAATGAGCAGTTCTTC. This encodes CASNKRTGSYNEQFF.

The V gene is TRBV6-5, the J gene TRBJ2-3; 8 nucleotides align to TRBD2. CDR1 MNHEY and CDR2 SVGAGI come from the germline V gene. The CDR3 runs to 15 residues. Germline trimming cut 3 bases from V and 4 bases from J; bases unmatched to any gene: 6. In DNA, the CDR3 is TGTGCCAGCAGTTATCGCTTAGCGGGGTCAGATACGCAGTATTTT. Residues: CASSYRLAGSDTQYF.

The chain carries TRBV19 and TRBJ1-1; the D is unclear. The CDR3 has 13 residues. CDR1 and CDR2 (germline): LNHDA, SQIVND (reference sequence). Trimming shortened V by 3 bases and J by 5 bases, and 10 bases separated the two germline ends. CDR3: CASSIGVGTEAFF. The CDR3 DNA is TGTGCCAGTAGTATCGGGGTTGGGACTGAAGCTTTCTTT.

The chain is built from TRBV2 and TRBJ1-1, with TRBD1 as a possible D gene (6 bases). CDR3 length: 16 amino acids. Germline V gene data show CDR1 as SNHLY and CDR2 as FYNNEI. V was pared by 6 bases and J by 0 bases, with 17 bases between. The CDR3 DNA follows: TGTGCCAGCAGCGAAAGGACAGCTCAAATGAACACTGAAGCTTTCTTT. It translates to CASSERTAQMNTEAFF.

The chain employs TRBV12-3 or TRBV12-4 and TRBJ1-2; no clear D gene. The germline V and J ends were trimmed by 2 bases and 5 bases, with 6 bases remaining between them. The CDR3 is made up of 12 amino acids. The CDR3 coding sequence is TGTGCCAGCAGTTTACCTGTATATGGCTACACCTTC. Translation: CASSLPVYGYTF.

This clone was seen more than once but under ten times. The junction departs from the called germline gene at one end, perhaps through a read error. The chain joins TRBV7-9 to TRBJ2-6; D perhaps matches TRBD1 (6 bases). CDR1 and CDR2 (germline): SEHNR, FQNEAQ (reference sequence). The length of the CDR3 is 16 residues. As DNA, the CDR3 is TGTGCCAGCAGAACGGACAGATACTCTGGGTCCAACGTCCTGACTTTC. Its translation: CASRTDRYSGSNVLTF.

This chain links TRBV29-1 with TRBJ1-6; D may be TRBD1 (5 bases). Trimming left V 6 bases short and J 7 bases short, with 13 bases between. Germline loops: CDR1 SQVTM, CDR2 ANQGSEA. The CDR3 sequence is 13 residues long. The CDR3 spells CSVRDWANSPLHF. DNA for the CDR3: TGCAGCGTACGGGACTGGGCGAATTCACCCCTCCACTTT.

This chain links TRBV2 with TRBJ1-2, with TRBD1 identical over 9 bases. V dropped 6 bases and J dropped 14; count of bases not matched to a gene: 7. This CDR3 comprises 11 residues. Germline CDR1 reads SNHLY; CDR2 reads FYNNEI. The CDR3 region has the DNA TGTGCCAGCAGCCTAAGGGACAGGGTTACCTTC. The encoded protein is CASSLRDRVTF.

In nucleotides, the CDR3 is TGTGCCAGCAGGGGGACAGCGGCTAACTATGGCTACACCTTC. Amino acids: CASRGTAANYGYTF. The rearrangement uses TRBV2 and TRBJ1-2, with TRBD1 matching 7 bases. CDR3 length equals 14 residues. Per the germline V gene, CDR1 is SNHLY and CDR2 is FYNNEI. Germline trimming cut 6 bases from V and 0 bases from J; bases unmatched to any gene: 4. Using reference TRBV2 and TRBJ1-2 for the parts outside the CDR3, the full variable domain is EPEVTQTPSHQVTQMGQEVILRCVPISNHLYFYWYRQILGQKVEFLVSFYNNEISEKSEIFDDQFSVERPDGSNFTLKIRSTKLEDSAMYFCASRGTAANYGYTFGSGTRLTVV.

CDR3 DNA sequence: TGCGCCAGCAGCTGGACTAGCGGCGTTCCAGATACGCAGTATTTT. Amino acid sequence: CASSWTSGVPDTQYF. V gene TRBV5-1 combines with J gene TRBJ2-3; 10 bases map to TRBD2. Germline V gene lookup returns CDR1 SGHRS and CDR2 YFSETQ. Trimming removed 3 bases from V and 4 bases from J; junction bases left unmatched: 5. This CDR3 has 15 amino acids.

J is TRBJ2-5 and V is TRBV5-1; a weak D match, TRBD1 (6 bases). CDR1 is SGHRS, CDR2 YFSETQ, per germline. The CDR3 totals 15 residues. The V end lost 3 bases, the J end lost 4 bases, and 16 bases lay between the germline ends. CDR3 in amino acids: CASSSDGTRGETQYF. The CDR3 DNA reads TGCGCCAGCAGCTCGGACGGGACACGGGGAGAGACCCAGTACTTC.

Only one count was recorded for this clone. The chain has TRBV10-3 and TRBJ1-3, with 7 bases fitting TRBD1. V trimming: 0 bases; J trimming: 3 bases; junction bases outside the gene matches: 8. CDR1 and CDR2 from the germline V gene are ENHRY and SYGVKD. The CDR3 has 17 amino acids. The CDR3 nucleotides read TGTGCCATCAGTGAGTCGCTAGGGGGCGCTTATGGAAACACCATATATTTT. Its translation is CAISESLGGAYGNTIYF.